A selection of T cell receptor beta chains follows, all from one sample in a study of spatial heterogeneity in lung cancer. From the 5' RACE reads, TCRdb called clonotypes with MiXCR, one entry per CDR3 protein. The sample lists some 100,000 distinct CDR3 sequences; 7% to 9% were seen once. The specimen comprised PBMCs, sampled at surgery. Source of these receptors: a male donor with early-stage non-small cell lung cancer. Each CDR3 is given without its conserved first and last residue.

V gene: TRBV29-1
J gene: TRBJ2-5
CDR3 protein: SALVKGTQY

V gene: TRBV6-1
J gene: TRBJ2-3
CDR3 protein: ASNVGGRADTQY

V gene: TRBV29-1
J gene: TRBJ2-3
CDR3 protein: SVDASGGTDTQY

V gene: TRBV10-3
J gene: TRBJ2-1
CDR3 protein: AISPGLAGVNEQF

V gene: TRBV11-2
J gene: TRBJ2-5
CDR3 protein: ASSLGGTGWETQY

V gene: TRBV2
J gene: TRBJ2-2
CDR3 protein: ASRDRGLAGELF

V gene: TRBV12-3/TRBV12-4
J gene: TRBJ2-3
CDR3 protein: ASTLGQHTDTQY

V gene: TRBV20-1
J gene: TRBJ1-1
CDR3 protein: SASSIWGRRDTEAF

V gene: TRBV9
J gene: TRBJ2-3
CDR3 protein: ASSVKGDTQY

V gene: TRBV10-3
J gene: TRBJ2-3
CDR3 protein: AISSGTGSDTQY

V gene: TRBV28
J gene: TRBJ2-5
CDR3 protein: ASSPPDWRLAETQY

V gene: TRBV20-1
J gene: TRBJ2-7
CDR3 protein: SARDPSGGAYEQY

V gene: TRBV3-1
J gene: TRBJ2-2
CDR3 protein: ASSRTGKYAGELF

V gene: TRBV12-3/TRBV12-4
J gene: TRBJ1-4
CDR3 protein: ASSPRPSTNEKLF

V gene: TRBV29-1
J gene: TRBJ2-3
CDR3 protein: SVGLVTDTQY

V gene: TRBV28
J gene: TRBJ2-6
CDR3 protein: ASSYGGLSSGANVLT

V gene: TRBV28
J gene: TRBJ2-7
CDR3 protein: ASLPGSSYEQY

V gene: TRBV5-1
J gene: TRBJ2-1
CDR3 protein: ASSSRPPGRGIGDNEQF

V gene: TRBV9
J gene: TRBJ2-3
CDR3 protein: ASSVLAGGNTQY

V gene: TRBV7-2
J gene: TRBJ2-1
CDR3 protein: ASSLMTYNEQF

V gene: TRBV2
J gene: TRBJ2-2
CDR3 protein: ASSGLAGSNTGELF

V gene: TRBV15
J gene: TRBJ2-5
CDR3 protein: ATSTKRGGQETQY

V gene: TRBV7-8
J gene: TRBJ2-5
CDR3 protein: ASSSTPGLAAGRETQY

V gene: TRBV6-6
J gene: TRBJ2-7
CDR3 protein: ASSFDTGAYEQY

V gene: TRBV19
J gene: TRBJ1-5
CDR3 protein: ASSILAYYQPQH

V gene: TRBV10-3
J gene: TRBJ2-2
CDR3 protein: ATTGVPRTGELF

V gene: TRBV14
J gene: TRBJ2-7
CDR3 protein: ASSQPQGSGEQY

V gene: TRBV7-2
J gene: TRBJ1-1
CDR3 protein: ASSPGIEAF

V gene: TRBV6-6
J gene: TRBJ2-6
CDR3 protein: ASSYSGRFSGANVLT

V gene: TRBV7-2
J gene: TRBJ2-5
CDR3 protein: ASSPRTGARETQY

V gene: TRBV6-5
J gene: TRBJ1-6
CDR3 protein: ASSRGRSSYNSPLH

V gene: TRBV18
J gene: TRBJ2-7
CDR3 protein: ASSPIPPLQGGEQY

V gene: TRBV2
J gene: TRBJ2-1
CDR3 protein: ASMGQGAEQF

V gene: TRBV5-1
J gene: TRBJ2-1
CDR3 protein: ASSFSGRVYNEQF

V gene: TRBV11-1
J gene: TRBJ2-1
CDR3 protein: ASSSKQGPTSGF

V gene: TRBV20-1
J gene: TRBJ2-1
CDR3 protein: SASQGTTYNEQF

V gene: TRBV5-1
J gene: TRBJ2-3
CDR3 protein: ASSPIAVTDTQY

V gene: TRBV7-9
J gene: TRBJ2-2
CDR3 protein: ASSFTQVAGELF

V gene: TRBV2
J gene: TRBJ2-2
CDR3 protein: ASSEAHLAGASTGELF

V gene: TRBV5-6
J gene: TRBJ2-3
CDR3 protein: ASSLAQTSMNTQY

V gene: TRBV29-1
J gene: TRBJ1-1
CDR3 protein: SVEGTVEAF

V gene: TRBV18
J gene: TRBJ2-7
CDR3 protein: ASSPSTGTYEQY

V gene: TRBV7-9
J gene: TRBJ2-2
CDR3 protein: ASTNRTGNTGELF

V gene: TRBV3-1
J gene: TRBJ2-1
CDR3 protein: ASRGLAGSYNEQF

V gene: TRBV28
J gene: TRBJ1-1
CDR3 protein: ASSLFTGDGTEAF